This T cell receptor beta chain was identified during a study of blood T cell repertoires in COVID-19. This clone was recorded once. TCRdb's table, derived via immunoSEQ multiplex PCR, lists solely in-frame clones and lacks some. The sample records 150,000 to 200,000 clones, roughly four fifths being singletons. The CDR3 loop spans 19 amino acids. With V trimmed by 5 bases and J by 6 bases, 22 bases remained unmatched. Per the germline V gene, CDR1 is SGHTA and CDR2 is FQGNSA. V and J are TRBV7-2 and TRBJ2-5; 9 bases line up with TRBD2. The material sequenced was peripheral blood. The receptor's source is a woman over 75 with acute or convalescent COVID-19. The CDR3 is CASSVITAGGSPLYKTQYF. For the CDR3, the DNA is TGTGCCAGCAGCGTCATTACAGCGGGAGGATCCCCCCTTTACAAGACCCAGTACTTC.